This T cell receptor beta chain is from a study of CD8+ T cells in alopecia areata. Regarding the study as a whole: On tofacitinib, scalp clonality and expanded CD8+ clones among top 100 fell significantly. Lesional scalp, especially alopecia totalis/universalis, showed higher clonality than normal scalp.

cDNA prepared by RNA extraction and subsequent reverse transcription served as the template for sequencing. This table comes from immunoSEQ multiplex PCR, and its TCRdb copy is limited to in-frame clones, with some not included. The table lists about 190,000 clones, 55% to 70% of them singletons. Stated treatment: oral pan-JAK inhibitor, 5-10 mg twice daily. The CDR3 runs to 9 residues. Per the germline V gene, CDR1 is SQVTM and CDR2 is ANQGSEA. Between the trimmed V and J ends, which lost 7 bases and 12 bases, there was a span of 12 bases. About this clone: Its antigen is unknown.

The chain employs TRBV29-1 and TRBJ1-1; no reliable D call. Specimen: CD4+ T cells sorted from blood, collected at week 4, from a patient treated with tofacitinib. The receptor comes from a human donor with alopecia areata. The CDR3 loop reads CSDESGTFF. As DNA, the CDR3 is TGCAGCGACGAAAGTGGGACTTTCTTT.